This T cell receptor (beta chain) is drawn from a study of cytomegalovirus exposure and HLA in healthy donors. Study-level information: Samples from HLA-typed donors yielded some 85 million unique TCRs in an early data release.

The PCR used 60 Vbeta and 13 Jbeta primers. Only in-frame clones appear in the TCRdb table, and some are missing; sequencing was by immunoSEQ multiplex PCR. The sample lists roughly 150,000 clones, roughly 80% seen once, with approximately 8% in the top ten. Study-wide findings and caveats: Previous analysis showed most TCR beta V segments were productive about 87% or about 30% of the time.

Germline V gene lookup returns CDR1 SGDLS and CDR2 YYNGEE. This CDR3 contains 13 residues. The V end lost 0 bases, the J end lost 4 bases, and 6 bases lay between the germline ends. As regards this clone: Its antigen is undetermined. Additional DNA sequences in this sample encode the identical CDR3.

The source material was PBMCs. The V and J genes are TRBV9 and TRBJ2-3; D is unclear. The TCR originated in a male donor in good health and CMV-seropositive. For the CDR3, the DNA is TGTGCCAGCAGCGTAGCCAGTCCAGATACGCAGTATTTT. It translates to CASSVASPDTQYF.